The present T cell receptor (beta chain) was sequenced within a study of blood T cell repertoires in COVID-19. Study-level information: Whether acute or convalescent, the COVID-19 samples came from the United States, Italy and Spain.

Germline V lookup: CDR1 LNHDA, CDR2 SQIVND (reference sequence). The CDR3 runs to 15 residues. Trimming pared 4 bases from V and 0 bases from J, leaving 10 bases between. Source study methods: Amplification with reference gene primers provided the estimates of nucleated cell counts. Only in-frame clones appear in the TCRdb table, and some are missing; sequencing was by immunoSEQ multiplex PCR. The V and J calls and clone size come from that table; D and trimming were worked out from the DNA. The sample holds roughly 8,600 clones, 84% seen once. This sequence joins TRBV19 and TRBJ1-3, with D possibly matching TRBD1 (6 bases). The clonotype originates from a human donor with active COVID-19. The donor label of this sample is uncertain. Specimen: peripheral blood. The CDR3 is CASSTGQHSGNTIYF. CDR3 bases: TGTGCCAGTAGTACGGGACAACACTCTGGAAACACCATATATTTT. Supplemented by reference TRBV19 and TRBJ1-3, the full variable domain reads DGGITQSPKYLFRKEGQNVTLSCEQNLNHDAMYWYRQDPGQGLRLIYYSQIVNDFQKGDIAEGYSVSREKKESFPLTVTSAQKNPTAFYLCASSTGQHSGNTIYFGEGSWLTVV.